These T cell receptor beta chains were read from a single sample in a study of identical twins. TCRdb analysed the 5' RACE reads with MiXCR anew, one entry per CDR3 protein. The sample holds 600,000 to 700,000 distinct CDR3 sequences; 21% are singletons and the top ten take 4% to 5.5%. This sample was shared with a second study, whose subject was T cells expressing NK-cell markers.

The source material was PBMCs. The receptor source for this set is a woman under 30 in good health. The CDR3 runs from the conserved cysteine through the conserved F or W. The D gene is left open where the match is weak. Some rows mark clone size as missing; the rest say once, few, many or name a class of expanded clone.

J,length,V,size,D,CDR3,DNA
TRBJ1-4,15,TRBV20-1,many,TRBD1,CSAISDRASGEKLFF,TGCAGTGCAATTTCAGACAGGGCCTCAGGTGAAAAACTGTTTTTT
TRBJ2-7,13,TRBV7-9,many,TRBD1,CASSQTGSYEQYF,TGTGCCAGCAGCCAGACAGGGTCCTACGAGCAGTACTTC
TRBJ2-1,13,TRBV20-1,few,NA,CSALGSSYNEQFF,TGCAGTGCTCTCGGGAGCTCCTACAATGAGCAGTTCTTC
TRBJ2-7,12,TRBV20-1,few,NA,CSASNRKYEQYF,TGCAGTGCTAGCAATAGAAAGTACGAGCAGTACTTC
TRBJ1-2,14,TRBV4-3,NA,NA,CASSQDPGGLGYTF,TGCGCCAGCAGCCAAGACCCGGGGGGTCTGGGCTACACCTTC
TRBJ2-1,14,TRBV11-3,NA,TRBD2,CASAKREAYNEQFF,TGTGCCAGCGCCAAGCGGGAGGCCTACAATGAGCAGTTCTTC
TRBJ2-7,14,TRBV29-1,few,TRBD2,CSTYSGSPPYEQYF,TGCAGCACCTATAGCGGGAGCCCACCCTACGAGCAGTACTTC
TRBJ2-1,13,TRBV6-1,NA,NA,CASWLSPVNEQFF,TGTGCCAGCTGGCTGAGTCCAGTCAATGAGCAGTTCTTC
TRBJ1-2,12,TRBV9,NA,NA,CASSVEGFGYTF,TGTGCCAGCAGCGTAGAGGGGTTCGGCTACACCTTC
TRBJ2-1,20,TRBV12-3/TRBV12-4,NA,NA,CASSPGSTSDNYYSYNEQFF,TGTGCCAGCAGTCCAGGGAGTACCTCTGATAATTATTACTCCTACAATGAGCAGTTCTTC
TRBJ1-2,14,TRBV6-1,many,NA,CASSPGGGYYGYTF,TGTGCCAGCAGTCCCGGTGGAGGGTACTATGGCTACACCTTC
TRBJ2-7,13,TRBV7-9,few,NA,CASSKSGTGEQYF,TGTGCCAGCAGCAAATCCGGGACGGGCGAGCAGTACTTC
TRBJ2-7,15,TRBV27,few,TRBD2,CASSYSGITSYEQYF,TGTGCCAGCAGTTACAGCGGGATCACCTCCTACGAGCAGTACTTC
TRBJ2-7,13,TRBV5-1,NA,NA,CASSLEGPNEQYF,TGCGCCAGCAGCTTGGAGGGGCCCAACGAGCAGTACTTC
TRBJ2-1,14,TRBV4-3,NA,NA,CASRLDASYNEQFF,TGCGCCAGCAGACTAGACGCCTCCTACAATGAGCAGTTCTTC
TRBJ2-1,15,TRBV7-9,NA,TRBD2,CASSLTSGYYNEQFF,TGTGCCAGCAGCTTGACTAGCGGTTACTACAATGAGCAGTTCTTC
TRBJ1-1,13,TRBV12-5,NA,NA,CASGLEGGQRAFF,TGTGCTAGTGGTTTGGAGGGGGGGCAAAGAGCTTTCTTT
TRBJ2-1,15,TRBV20-1,few,TRBD2,CSASVAGGRANEQFF,TGCAGTGCTTCAGTAGCGGGAGGGAGGGCGAATGAGCAGTTCTTC
TRBJ1-1,13,TRBV20-1,NA,NA,CSARSQGKAEAFF,TGCAGTGCTAGGAGCCAGGGGAAGGCTGAAGCTTTCTTT
TRBJ2-3,16,TRBV7-9,NA,NA,CASSFGAGLRADTQYF,TGTGCCAGCAGCTTTGGGGCCGGGCTCAGGGCAGATACGCAGTATTTT
TRBJ2-1,12,TRBV10-3,NA,NA,CAISEGVNEQFF,TGTGCCATCAGTGAGGGGGTAAATGAGCAGTTCTTC
TRBJ2-3,13,TRBV29-1,NA,NA,CSVEFKAPDTQYF,TGCAGCGTTGAATTCAAGGCTCCAGATACGCAGTATTTT
TRBJ2-7,16,TRBV20-1,few,TRBD2,CSASPEWEREGREQYF,TGCAGTGCTAGTCCAGAATGGGAGCGGGAGGGCCGGGAGCAGTACTTC
TRBJ2-3,14,TRBV7-9,many,NA,CASREPLLTDTQYF,TGTGCCAGCAGGGAACCCCTACTCACAGATACGCAGTATTTT
TRBJ2-5,17,TRBV20-1,NA,TRBD2,CSARPNTLAGGQETQYF,TGCAGTGCTAGACCGAACACTCTAGCGGGGGGCCAAGAGACCCAGTACTTC
TRBJ2-5,14,TRBV13,few,TRBD2,CASSPPAGGWTQYF,TGTGCCAGCAGCCCCCCTGCGGGGGGGTGGACCCAGTACTTC
TRBJ2-7,13,TRBV20-1,few,NA,CSASFGGTYEQYF,TGCAGTGCTAGCTTCGGCGGAACCTACGAGCAGTACTTC
TRBJ2-7,12,TRBV12-3/TRBV12-4,many,NA,CASSRDRYEQYF,TGTGCCAGCAGCCGGGACCGCTACGAGCAGTACTTC
TRBJ2-2,19,TRBV6-5,NA,TRBD2,CASSYRGATSGRSTGELFF,TGTGCCAGCAGTTACAGGGGGGCGACTAGCGGGAGAAGCACCGGGGAGCTGTTTTTT